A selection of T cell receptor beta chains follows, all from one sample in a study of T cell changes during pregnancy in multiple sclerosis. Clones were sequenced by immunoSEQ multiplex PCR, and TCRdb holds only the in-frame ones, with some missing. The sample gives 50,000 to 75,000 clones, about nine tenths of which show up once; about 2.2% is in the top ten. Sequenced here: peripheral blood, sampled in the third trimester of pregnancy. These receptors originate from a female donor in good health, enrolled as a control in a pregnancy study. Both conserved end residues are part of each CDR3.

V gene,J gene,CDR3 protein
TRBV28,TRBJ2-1,CASSLEVGGYNEQFF
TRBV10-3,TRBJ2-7,CAISGTASYEQYF
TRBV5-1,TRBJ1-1,CASSEPGGSTEAFF
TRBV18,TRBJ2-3,CASSPPLTSEVTDTQYF
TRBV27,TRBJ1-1,CASSLMGRTEAFF
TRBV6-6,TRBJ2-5,CASSFLGLAGGETQYF
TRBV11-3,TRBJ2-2,CASSPQGSITGELFF
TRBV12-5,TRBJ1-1,CASGPRTDNTEAFF
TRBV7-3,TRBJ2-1,CASSSAGVAGGHEQFF
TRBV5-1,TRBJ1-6,CASSGGQGVLNSPLHF
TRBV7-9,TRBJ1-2,CASSPVARGPKDRGYTF
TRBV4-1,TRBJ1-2,CASSSQVYGYTF
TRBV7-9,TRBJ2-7,CASSPARSIHEQYF
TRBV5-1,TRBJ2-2,CASSLATSGKGGELFF
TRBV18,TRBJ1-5,CASSPSRGSNQPQHF
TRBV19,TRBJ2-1,CASSRTSGSINEQFF